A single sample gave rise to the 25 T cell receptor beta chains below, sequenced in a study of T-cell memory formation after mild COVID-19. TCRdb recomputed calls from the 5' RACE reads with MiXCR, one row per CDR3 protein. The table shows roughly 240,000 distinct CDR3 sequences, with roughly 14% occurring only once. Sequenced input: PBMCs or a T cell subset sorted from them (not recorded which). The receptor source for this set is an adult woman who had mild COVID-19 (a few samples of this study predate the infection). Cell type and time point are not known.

The CDR3 region is CASSVQGVPSFDSPLHF. DNA for the CDR3: TGTGCCAGCAGCGTACAGGGAGTCCCTTCGTTTGATTCACCCCTCCACTTT. The chain is built from TRBV9 and TRBJ1-6; possibly TRBD1 for D (5 bases). This CDR3 comprises 17 residues. From germline, CDR1 is SGDLS and CDR2 YYNGEE. V lost 1 base to trimming and J lost 8 bases, with 19 bases between them.

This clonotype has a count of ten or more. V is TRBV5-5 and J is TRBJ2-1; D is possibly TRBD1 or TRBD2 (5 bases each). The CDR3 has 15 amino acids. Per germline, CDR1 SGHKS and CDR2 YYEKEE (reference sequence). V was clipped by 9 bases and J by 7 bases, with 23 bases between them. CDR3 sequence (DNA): TGTGCCACCCGCGGCGGACCGGGGCTGGGGAATGAGCAGTTCTTC. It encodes CATRGGPGLGNEQFF.

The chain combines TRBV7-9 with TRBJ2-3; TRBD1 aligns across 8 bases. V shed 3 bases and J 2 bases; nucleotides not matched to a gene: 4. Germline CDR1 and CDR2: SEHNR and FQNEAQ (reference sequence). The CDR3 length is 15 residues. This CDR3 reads CASSLGRGHTDTQYF. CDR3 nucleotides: TGTGCCAGCAGCTTGGGCAGGGGGCACACAGATACGCAGTATTTT. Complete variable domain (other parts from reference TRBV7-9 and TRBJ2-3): DTGVSQNPRHKITKRGQNVTFRCDPISEHNRLYWYRQTLGQGPEFLTYFQNEAQLEKSRLLSDRFSAERPKGSFSTLEIQRTEQGDSAMYLCASSLGRGHTDTQYFGPGTRLTVL.

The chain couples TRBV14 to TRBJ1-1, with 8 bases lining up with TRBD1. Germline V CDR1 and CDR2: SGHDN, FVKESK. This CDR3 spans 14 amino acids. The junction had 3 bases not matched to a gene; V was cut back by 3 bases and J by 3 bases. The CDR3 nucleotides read TGTGCCAGCAGCCAGTTGACAGGGGACACTGAAGCTTTCTTT. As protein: CASSQLTGDTEAFF.

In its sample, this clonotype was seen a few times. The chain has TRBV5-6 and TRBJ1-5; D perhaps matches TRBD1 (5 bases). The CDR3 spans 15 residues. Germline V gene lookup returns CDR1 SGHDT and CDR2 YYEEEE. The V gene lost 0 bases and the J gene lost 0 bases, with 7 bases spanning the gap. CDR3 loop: CASSLVGVSNQPQHF. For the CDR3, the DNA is TGTGCCAGCAGCTTGGTGGGGGTTAGCAATCAGCCCCAGCATTTT.

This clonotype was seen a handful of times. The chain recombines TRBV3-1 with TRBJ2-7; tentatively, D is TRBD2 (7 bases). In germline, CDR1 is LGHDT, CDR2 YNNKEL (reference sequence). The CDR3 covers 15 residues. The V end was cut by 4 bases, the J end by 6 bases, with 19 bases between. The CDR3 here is CASSPQGGSLREQYF. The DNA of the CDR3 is TGTGCCAGCAGCCCACAGGGAGGGTCCCTTCGCGAGCAGTACTTC.

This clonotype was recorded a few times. The CDR3 loop reads CASSPGFGYGYTF. As DNA, the CDR3 is TGTGCCAGCAGCCCAGGGTTCGGCTATGGCTACACCTTC. The genes are TRBV12-3 or TRBV12-4 and TRBJ1-2, with D tentatively TRBD1 (5 bases). The CDR3 is 13 residues long. V lost 6 bases and J 4 bases, leaving 12 bases between the germline ends.

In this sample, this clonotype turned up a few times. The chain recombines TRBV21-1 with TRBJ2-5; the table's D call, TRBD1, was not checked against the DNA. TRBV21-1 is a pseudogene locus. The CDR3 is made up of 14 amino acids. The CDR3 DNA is TGTGCCAGCAGCAAAGTCCGGGATTGGGAGACCCAGTACTTC. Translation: CASSKVRDWETQYF.

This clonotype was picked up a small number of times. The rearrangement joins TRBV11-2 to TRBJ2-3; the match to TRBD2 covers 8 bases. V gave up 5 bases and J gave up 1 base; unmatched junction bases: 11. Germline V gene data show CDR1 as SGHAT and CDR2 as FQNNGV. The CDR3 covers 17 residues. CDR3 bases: TGTGCCAGCAGCCGCAGCCGTAGTAGCGGGGGCACAGATACGCAGTATTTT. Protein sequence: CASSRSRSSGGTDTQYF.

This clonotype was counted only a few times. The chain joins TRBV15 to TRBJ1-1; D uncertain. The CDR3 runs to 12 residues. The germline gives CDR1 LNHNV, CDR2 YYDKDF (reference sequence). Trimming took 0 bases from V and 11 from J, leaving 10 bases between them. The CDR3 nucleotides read TGTGCCACCAGCAGAGATGCCAATGGGGCTTTCTTT. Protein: CATSRDANGAFF. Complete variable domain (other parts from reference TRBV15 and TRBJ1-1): DAMVIQNPRYQVTQFGKPVTLSCSQTLNHNVMYWYQQKSSQAPKLLFHYYDKDFNNEADTPDNFQSRRPNTSFCFLDIRSPGLGDTAMYLCATSRDANGAFFGQGTRLTVV.

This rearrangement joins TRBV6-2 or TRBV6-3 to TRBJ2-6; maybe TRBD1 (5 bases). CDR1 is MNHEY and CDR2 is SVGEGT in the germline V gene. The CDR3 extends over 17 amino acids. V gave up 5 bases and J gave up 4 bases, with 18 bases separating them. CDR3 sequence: CASSALQGSWGANVLTF. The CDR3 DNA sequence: TGTGCCAGCAGTGCGCTGCAGGGTTCCTGGGGGGCCAACGTCCTGACTTTC.

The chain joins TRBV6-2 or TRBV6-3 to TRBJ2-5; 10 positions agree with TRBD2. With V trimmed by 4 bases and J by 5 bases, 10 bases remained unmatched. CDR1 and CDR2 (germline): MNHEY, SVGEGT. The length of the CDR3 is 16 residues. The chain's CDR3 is CASSSPLAGREETQYF. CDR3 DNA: TGTGCCAGCAGTTCTCCACTAGCGGGGCGTGAGGAGACCCAGTACTTC.

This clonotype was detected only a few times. Here the CDR3 reads CASSSRDRGDYEQYF. In nucleotides, the CDR3 is TGCGCCAGCAGCTCCCGGGACAGGGGCGACTACGAGCAGTACTTC. The J gene is TRBJ2-7, the V gene TRBV5-1; TRBD1 agrees at 10 bases. Germline values: CDR1 SGHRS, CDR2 YFSETQ. This CDR3 has 15 amino acids. V shed 3 bases and J 3 bases; nucleotides not matched to a gene: 6.

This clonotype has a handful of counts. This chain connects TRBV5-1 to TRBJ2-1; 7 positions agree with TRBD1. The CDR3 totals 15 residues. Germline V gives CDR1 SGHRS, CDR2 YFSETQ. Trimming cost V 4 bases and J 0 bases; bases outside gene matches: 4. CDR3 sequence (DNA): TGCGCCAGCAGCAGGGACAGTCTCTCCTACAATGAGCAGTTCTTC. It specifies CASSRDSLSYNEQFF.

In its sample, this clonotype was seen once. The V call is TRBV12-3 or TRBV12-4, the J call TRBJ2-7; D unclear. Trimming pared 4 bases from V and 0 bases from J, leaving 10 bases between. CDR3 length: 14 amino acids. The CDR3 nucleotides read TGTGCCAGCAGTTCCCAGGCCCCCTCCTACGAGCAGTACTTC. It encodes CASSSQAPSYEQYF.

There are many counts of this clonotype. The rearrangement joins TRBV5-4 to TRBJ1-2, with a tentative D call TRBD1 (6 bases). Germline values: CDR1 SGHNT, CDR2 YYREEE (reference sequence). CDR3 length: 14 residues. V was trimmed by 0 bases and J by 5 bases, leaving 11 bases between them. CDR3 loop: CASSLEGVLYGYTF. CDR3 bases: TGTGCCAGCAGCTTGGAGGGGGTCCTATATGGCTACACCTTC.

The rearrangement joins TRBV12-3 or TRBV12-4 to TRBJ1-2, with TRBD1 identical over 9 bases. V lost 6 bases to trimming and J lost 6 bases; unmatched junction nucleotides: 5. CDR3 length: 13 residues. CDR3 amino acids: CASSRRTGDGYTF. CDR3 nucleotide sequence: TGTGCCAGCAGCCGGAGGACAGGGGATGGCTACACCTTC.

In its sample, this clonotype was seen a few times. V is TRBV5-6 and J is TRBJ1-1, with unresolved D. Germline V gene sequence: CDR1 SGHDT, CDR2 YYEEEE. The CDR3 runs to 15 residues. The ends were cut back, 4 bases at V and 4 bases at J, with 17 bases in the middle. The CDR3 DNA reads TGTGCCAGCAGCATCAGCCGGGTCCGGGTCACTGAAGCTTTCTTT. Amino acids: CASSISRVRVTEAFF.

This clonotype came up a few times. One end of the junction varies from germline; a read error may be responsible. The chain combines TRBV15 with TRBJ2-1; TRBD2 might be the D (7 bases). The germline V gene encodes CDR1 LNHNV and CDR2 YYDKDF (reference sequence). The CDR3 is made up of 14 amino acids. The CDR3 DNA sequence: TGTGCCACCAGCAGAGAGGGTGGTCGGGCGGGGGCCCTCTTC. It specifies CATSREGGRAGALF.

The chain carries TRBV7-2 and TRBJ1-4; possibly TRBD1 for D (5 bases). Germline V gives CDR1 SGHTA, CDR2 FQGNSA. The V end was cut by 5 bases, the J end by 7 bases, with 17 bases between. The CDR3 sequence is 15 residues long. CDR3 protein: CASSRRGTGGEKLFF. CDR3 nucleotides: TGTGCCAGCAGCCGTCGGGGGACTGGGGGTGAAAAACTGTTTTTT.

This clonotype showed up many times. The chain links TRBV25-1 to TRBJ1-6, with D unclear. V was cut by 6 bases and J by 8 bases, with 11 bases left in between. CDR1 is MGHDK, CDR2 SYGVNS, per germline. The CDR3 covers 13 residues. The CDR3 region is CASRRGTDSPLHF. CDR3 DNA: TGTGCCAGCAGGCGAGGTACGGATTCACCCCTCCACTTT. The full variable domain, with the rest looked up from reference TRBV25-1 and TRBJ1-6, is EADIYQTPRYLVIGTGKKITLECSQTMGHDKMYWYQQDPGMELHLIHYSYGVNSTEKGDLSSESTVSRIRTEHFPLTLESARPSHTSQYLCASRRGTDSPLHFGNGTRLTVT.

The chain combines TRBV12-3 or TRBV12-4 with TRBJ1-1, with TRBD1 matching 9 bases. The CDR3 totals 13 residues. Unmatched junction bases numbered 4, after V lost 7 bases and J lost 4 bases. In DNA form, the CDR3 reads TGTGCCAGCATCGTGACAGGGGGCACTGAAGCTTTCTTT. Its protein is CASIVTGGTEAFF.

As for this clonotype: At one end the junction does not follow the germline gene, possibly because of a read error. CDR3 DNA: TGTGCCAGCAGCGAAGGACTAGCGGTGTACAATGAGCAGTTCTTC. It translates to CASSEGLAVYNEQFF. V usage is TRBV2 and J usage is TRBJ2-1, with 10 bases fitting TRBD2. The CDR3 is 15 residues long. In germline, CDR1 is SNHLY, CDR2 FYNNEI.

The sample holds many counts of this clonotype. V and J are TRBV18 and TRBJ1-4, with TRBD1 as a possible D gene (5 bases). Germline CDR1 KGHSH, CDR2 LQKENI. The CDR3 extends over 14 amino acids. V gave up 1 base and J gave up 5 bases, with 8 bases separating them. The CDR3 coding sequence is TGTGCCAGCTCACCACGGGCAGGGAATGAAAAACTGTTTTTT. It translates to CASSPRAGNEKLFF.

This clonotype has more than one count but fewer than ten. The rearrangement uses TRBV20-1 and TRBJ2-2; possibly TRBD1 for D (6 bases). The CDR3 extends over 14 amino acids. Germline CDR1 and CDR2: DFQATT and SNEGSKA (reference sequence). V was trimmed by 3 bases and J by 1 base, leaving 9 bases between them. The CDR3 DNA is TGCAGTGCTAGTCCGGGACAGAACACCGGGGAGCTGTTTTTT. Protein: CSASPGQNTGELFF.